This T cell receptor beta chain derives from a study of cytomegalovirus exposure and HLA in healthy donors. Study-wide findings and caveats: While the bulk of TCR sequences proved rare, some public TCRs turned up in many donors.

Germline V gene data show CDR1 as SEHNR and CDR2 as FQNEAQ (reference sequence). The V segment lost 3 bases and the J segment 3 bases; nucleotides outside the gene matches: 3. The CDR3 has 15 residues. On this clone: What it binds is unknown.

In the PCR, 60 Vbeta and 13 Jbeta primers were used. Measured with immunoSEQ multiplex PCR; TCRdb has only the in-frame clones, and not every one. Of about 140,000 clones in the sample, roughly 80% were seen once. The sequence derives from a man between 18 and 29 years old in good health and CMV-seronegative. The chain couples TRBV7-9 to TRBJ2-2; 8 nucleotides align to TRBD1. Material: PBMCs. The CDR3 sequence is CASSFRQGYTGELFF. The CDR3 nucleotides read TGTGCCAGCAGCTTTCGACAGGGGTACACCGGGGAGCTGTTTTTT.